The table lists the clone carrying this TCR beta chain with a count of one. Its target is unknown. This sample was taken from a study of graft-versus-host responses after intestinal transplantation. The wider study: Grafts were multivisceral, liver-intestinal, or isolated intestinal.

With 5 bases removed from V and 3 bases from J, the gap between germline ends came to 4 bases. This CDR3 has 11 amino acids. Per germline, CDR1 SQVTM and CDR2 ANQGSEA. Clones were sequenced by immunoSEQ multiplex PCR, and TCRdb holds only the in-frame ones, with some missing. The sample lists around 100,000 clones; roughly 87% were seen once. Sequenced here: unstimulated CD4+ T cells sorted from spleen or lymph node cells, sampled before transplant. The chain joins TRBV29-1 to TRBJ2-2; D is undetermined. The TCR originated in a human donor who was the organ donor for an intestinal transplant. The CDR3 sequence: CSVTYTGELFF. CDR3 in DNA: TGCAGCGTTACATACACCGGGGAGCTGTTTTTT.